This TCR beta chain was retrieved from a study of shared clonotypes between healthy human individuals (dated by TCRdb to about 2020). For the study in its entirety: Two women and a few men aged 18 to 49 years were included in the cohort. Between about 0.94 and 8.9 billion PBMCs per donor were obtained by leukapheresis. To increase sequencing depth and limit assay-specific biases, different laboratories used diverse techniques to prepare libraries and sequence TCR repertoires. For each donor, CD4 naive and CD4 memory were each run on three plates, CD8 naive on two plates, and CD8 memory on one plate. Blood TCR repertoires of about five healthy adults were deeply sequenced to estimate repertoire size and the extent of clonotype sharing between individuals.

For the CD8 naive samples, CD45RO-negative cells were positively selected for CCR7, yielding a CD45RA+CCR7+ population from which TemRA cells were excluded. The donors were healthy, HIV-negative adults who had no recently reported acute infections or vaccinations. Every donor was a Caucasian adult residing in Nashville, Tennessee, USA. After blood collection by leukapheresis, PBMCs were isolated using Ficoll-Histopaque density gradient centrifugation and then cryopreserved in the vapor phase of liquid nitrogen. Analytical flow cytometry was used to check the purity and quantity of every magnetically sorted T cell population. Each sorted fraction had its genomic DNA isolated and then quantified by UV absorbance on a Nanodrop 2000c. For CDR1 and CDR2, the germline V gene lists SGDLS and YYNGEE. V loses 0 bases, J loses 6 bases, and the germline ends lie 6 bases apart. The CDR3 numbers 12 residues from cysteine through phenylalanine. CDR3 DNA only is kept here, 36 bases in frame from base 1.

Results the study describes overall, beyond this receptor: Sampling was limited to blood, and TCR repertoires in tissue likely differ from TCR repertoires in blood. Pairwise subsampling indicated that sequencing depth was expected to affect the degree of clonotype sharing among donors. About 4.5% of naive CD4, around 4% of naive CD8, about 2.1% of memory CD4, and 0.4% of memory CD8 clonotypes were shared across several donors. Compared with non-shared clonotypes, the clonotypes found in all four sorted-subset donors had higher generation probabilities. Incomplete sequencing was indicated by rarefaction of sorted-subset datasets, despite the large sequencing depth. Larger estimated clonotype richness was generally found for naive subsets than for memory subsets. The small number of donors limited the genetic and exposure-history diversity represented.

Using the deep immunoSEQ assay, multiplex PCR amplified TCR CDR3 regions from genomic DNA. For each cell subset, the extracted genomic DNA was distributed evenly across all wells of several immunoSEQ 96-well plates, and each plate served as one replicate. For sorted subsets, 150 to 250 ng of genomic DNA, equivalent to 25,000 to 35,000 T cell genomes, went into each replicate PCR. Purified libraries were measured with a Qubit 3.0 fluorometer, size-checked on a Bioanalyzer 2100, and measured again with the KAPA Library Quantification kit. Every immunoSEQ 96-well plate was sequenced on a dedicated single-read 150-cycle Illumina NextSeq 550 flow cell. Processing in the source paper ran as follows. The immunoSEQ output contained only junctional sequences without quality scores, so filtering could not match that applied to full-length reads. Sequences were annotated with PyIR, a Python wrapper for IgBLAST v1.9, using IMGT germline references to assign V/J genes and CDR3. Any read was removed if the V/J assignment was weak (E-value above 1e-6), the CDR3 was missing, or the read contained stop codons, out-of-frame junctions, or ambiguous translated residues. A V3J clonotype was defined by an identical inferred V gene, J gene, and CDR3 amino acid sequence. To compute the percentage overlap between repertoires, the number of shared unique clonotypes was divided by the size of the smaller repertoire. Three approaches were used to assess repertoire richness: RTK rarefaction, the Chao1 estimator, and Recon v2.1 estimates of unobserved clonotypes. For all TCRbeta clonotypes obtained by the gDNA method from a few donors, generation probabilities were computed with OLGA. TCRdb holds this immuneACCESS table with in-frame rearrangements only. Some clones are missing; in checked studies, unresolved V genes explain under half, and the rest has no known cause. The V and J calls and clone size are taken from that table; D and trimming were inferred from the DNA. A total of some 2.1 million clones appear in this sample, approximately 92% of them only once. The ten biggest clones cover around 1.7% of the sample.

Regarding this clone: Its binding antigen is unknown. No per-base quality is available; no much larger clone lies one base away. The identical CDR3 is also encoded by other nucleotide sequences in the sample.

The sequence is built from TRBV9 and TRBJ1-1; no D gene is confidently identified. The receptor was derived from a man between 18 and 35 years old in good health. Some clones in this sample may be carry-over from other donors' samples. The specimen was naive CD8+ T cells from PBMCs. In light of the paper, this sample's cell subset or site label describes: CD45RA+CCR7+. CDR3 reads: CASSVGGSEAFF. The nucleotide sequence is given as TGTGCCAGCAGCGTAGGCGGGTCTGAAGCTTTCTTT.